Listed below are T cell receptor beta chains from one sample, sequenced in a study of blood T cell repertoires in COVID-19. Profiling relied on immunoSEQ multiplex PCR, and the TCRdb table lists in-frame clones only, not all of them. The sample yields some 140,000 clones, about 86% seen once. Sequences were obtained from peripheral blood. The receptors were sampled from a woman aged 60-75 years with acute or convalescent COVID-19. Both conserved end residues are part of each CDR3. A D gene is named only where the DNA matches it firmly. Part of the rows lack a size; the others show once, few, many or a class for expanded clones.

TRBJ1-1 NA NA TRBV27 CASSFKGRTEAFF TGTGCCAGCAGTTTTAAGGGGCGCACTGAAGCTTTCTTT
TRBJ2-3 NA NA TRBV3-1/TRBV3-2 CASSQPQTTLTQYF TGTGCCAGCAGCCAGCCCCAGACGACTCTTACGCAGTATTTT
TRBJ2-3 TRBD1 NA TRBV2 CASSERGHTQYF TGTGCCAGCAGTGAGAGGGGGCATACGCAGTATTTT
TRBJ1-2 NA NA TRBV4-2 CASSQALSGGADNYGYTF TGTGCCAGCAGCCAGGCCCTGTCGGGGGGCGCCGACAACTATGGCTACACCTTC
TRBJ1-4 NA few TRBV3-1/TRBV3-2 CASSPSGVRGEKLFF TGTGCCAGCAGCCCCAGTGGGGTTAGGGGTGAAAAACTGTTTTTT
TRBJ1-5 TRBD1 NA TRBV28 CASRLTGGNQPQHF TGTGCCAGCAGGCTGACAGGGGGCAATCAGCCCCAGCATTTT
TRBJ1-6 NA NA TRBV7-9 CASSLSGGQGNSPLHF TGTGCCAGCAGCTTATCCGGGGGGCAGGGTAATTCACCCCTCCACTTT
TRBJ2-5 TRBD1 NA TRBV11-2 CASSLTGAQETQYF TGTGCCAGCAGCTTAACAGGGGCCCAAGAGACCCAGTACTTC
TRBJ2-4 TRBD1 NA TRBV28 CASSPQITGDKNIQYF TGTGCCAGCAGCCCGCAGATAACAGGGGATAAAAACATTCAGTACTTC
TRBJ1-2 NA NA TRBV30 CAWSVTVSRGYTF TGTGCCTGGAGTGTCACAGTTTCGCGTGGCTACACCTTC
TRBJ2-1 TRBD2 NA TRBV7-9 CASSQPSGVGDEQFF TGTGCCAGCAGTCAACCGAGCGGGGTTGGGGATGAGCAGTTCTTC
TRBJ2-1 NA NA TRBV9 CASSASPFRGDSYNEQFF TGTGCCAGCAGCGCGTCCCCTTTCAGGGGGGATTCCTACAATGAGCAGTTCTTC
TRBJ1-1 NA NA TRBV6-5 CASSYSGGNTEAFF TGTGCCAGCAGTTACTCGGGGGGGAACACTGAAGCTTTCTTT
TRBJ1-6 TRBD1 NA TRBV7-9 CASSPDREYYNSPLHF TGTGCCAGCAGCCCGGACAGGGAATACTATAATTCACCCCTCCACTTT
TRBJ1-1 TRBD1 NA TRBV5-1 CPTNDSGTGVAEAFF TGCCCCACAAACGACTCCGGGACAGGGGTGGCTGAAGCTTTCTTT
TRBJ2-2 NA NA TRBV9 CASSVVGGFTGELFF TGTGCCAGCAGCGTAGTCGGGGGATTCACCGGGGAGCTGTTTTTT
TRBJ1-5 NA NA TRBV19 CASTLVEGSNQPQHF TGTGCCAGTACCCTAGTGGAGGGGAGCAATCAGCCCCAGCATTTT
TRBJ1-2 TRBD1 NA TRBV7-2 CASSRGQGGGYTF TGTGCCAGCAGCCGCGGACAGGGCGGAGGCTACACCTTC
TRBJ1-5 NA NA TRBV10-3 CAISDQERGSNQPQHF TGTGCCATCAGTGACCAGGAGCGGGGTAGCAATCAGCCCCAGCATTTT
TRBJ1-2 NA NA TRBV6-5 CASSYERYYGYTF TGTGCCAGCAGTTACGAACGGTACTATGGCTACACCTTC
TRBJ1-3 NA once TRBV18 CASSPDIPKATSGNTIYF TGTGCCAGCTCACCAGACATCCCTAAGGCTACCTCTGGAAACACCATATATTTT
TRBJ1-1 NA NA TRBV23-1 CASSQGATGKLVKAFF TGCGCCAGCAGTCAAGGGGCGACAGGCAAGCTGGTGAAAGCTTTCTTT
TRBJ2-7 NA NA TRBV6-5 CAISSDITSYEQYF TGTGCCATTTCCTCAGACATTACCTCCTACGAGCAGTACTTC